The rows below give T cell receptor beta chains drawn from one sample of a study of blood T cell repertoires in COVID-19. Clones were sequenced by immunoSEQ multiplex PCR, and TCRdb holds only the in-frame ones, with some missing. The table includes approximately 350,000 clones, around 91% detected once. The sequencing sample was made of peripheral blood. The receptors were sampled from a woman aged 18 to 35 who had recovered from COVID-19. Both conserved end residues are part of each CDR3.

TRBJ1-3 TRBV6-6 CASRPTGLSGGNTIYF
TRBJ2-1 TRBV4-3 CASSQDKAGVGNEQFF
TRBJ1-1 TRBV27 CASSLLGGQHAEAFF
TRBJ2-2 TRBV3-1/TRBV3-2 CASSPPRGATGELFF
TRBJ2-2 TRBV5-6 CASSLGPGDGELFF
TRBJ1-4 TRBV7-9 CASSLASGGDEKLFF
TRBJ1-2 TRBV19 CASSIGWDRRTYNYGYTF
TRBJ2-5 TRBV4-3 CASSQEVMGAGVETQYF
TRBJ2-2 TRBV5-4 CASSFWGGGELFF
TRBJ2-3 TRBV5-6 CASSWRGSRGTDTQYF
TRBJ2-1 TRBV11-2 CASSQGHHNEQFF
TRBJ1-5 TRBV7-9 CASSPTGTGGIVGNQPQHF
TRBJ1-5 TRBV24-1 CATSADRISAQHF
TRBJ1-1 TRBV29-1 CSVKLRRSEAFF
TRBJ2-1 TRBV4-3 CASSQDGQGSVNEQFF
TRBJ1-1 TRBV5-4 CASSPGKNTEAFF
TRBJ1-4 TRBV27 CASSPQGELSEKLFF
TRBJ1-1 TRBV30 CAWSGQGAGMNTEAFF
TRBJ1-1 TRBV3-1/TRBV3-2 CASSQERSTGLNTEAFF
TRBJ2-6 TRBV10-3 CAIRHDQGTGANVLTF
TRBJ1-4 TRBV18 CASSQADGGEKLFF
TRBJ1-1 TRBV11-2 CASSLGQGTEAFF
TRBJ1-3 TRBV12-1 CASSLFICSGNTIYF
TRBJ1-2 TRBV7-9 CASSILLYSRPNYGYTF
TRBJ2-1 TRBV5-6 CASSLVVGGEQFF
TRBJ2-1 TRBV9 CASSVQGSSYNEQFF
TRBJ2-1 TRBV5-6 CASSLRLVAGGSEQFF
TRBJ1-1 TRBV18 CASSLSGGSVDTEAFF
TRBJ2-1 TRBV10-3 CATQTIEGDEQFF
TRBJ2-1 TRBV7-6 CASSRQAGGAQFF
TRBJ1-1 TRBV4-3 CASSQNRGSNTEAFF
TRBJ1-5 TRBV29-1 CSVEWGLGKPQHF
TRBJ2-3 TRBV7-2 CASSLVWGRGTDTQYF
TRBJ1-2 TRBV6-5 CASRSRTGQGLGYTF
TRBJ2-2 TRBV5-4 CASSLVSSGGTGELFF
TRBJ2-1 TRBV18 CASSPGTGGTYNEQFF
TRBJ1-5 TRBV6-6 CASSRSGGEAQPQHF
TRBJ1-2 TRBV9 CASTKSGESPYGYTF
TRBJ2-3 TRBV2 CASREDTDTQYF
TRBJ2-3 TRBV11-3 CASSLAKLAGADTQYF
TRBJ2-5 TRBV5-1 CASSLESSSGTETQYF